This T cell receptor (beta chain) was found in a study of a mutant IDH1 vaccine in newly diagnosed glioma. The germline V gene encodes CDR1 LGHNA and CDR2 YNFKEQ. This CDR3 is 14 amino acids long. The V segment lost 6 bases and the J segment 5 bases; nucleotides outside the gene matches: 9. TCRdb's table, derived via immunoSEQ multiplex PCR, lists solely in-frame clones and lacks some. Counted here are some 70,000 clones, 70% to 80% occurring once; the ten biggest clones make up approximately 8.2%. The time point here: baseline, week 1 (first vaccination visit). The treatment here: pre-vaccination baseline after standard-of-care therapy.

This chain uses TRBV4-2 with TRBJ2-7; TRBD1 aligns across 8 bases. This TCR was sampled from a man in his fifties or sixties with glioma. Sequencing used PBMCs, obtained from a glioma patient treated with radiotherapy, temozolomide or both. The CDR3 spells CASRAGQGAHEQYF. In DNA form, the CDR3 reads TGTGCCAGCAGGGCCGGGCAGGGGGCCCACGAGCAGTACTTC.